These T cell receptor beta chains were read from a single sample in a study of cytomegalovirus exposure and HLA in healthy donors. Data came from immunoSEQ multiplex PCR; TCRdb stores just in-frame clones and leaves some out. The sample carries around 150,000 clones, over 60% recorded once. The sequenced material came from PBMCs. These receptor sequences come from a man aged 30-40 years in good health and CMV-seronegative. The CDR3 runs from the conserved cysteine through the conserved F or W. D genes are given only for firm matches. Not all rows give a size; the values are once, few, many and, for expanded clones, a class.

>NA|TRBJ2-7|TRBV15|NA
CATSRDNSGREQYF
TGTGCCACCAGCAGAGACAATAGCGGTCGCGAGCAGTACTTC
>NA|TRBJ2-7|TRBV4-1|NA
CASSPSSYEQYF
TGCGCCAGCAGCCCGAGCTCCTACGAGCAGTACTTC
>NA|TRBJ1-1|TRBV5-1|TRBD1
CASRPGTANTEAFF
TGCGCCAGCAGGCCCGGGACAGCGAACACTGAAGCTTTCTTT
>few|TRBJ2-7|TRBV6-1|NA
CASSKDAGTEQYF
TGTGCCAGCAGTAAGGACGCGGGTACCGAGCAGTACTTC
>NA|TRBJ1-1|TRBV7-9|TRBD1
CASSYKPGDRWNAEAFF
TGTGCCAGCAGCTACAAACCAGGGGACAGGTGGAACGCTGAAGCTTTCTTT
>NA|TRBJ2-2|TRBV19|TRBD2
CASKGREGLYTGELFF
TGTGCCAGTAAAGGACGGGAGGGCTTGTACACCGGGGAGCTGTTTTTT
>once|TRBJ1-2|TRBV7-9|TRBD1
CASRTGANYGYTF
TGTGCCAGTAGGACAGGAGCTAACTATGGCTACACCTTC
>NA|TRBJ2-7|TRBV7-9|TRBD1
CASSIRTGRDEQYF
TGTGCCAGCAGCATCCGGACAGGACGAGACGAGCAGTACTTC
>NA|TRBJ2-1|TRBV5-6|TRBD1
CASSLGTGINEQFF
TGTGCCAGCAGCTTGGGGACAGGTATCAATGAGCAGTTCTTC
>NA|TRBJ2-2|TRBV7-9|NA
CASSKPTGELFF
TGTGCCAGCAGCAAGCCCACCGGGGAGCTGTTTTTT
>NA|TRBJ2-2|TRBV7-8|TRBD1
CASSFNRGTGELFF
TGTGCCAGCAGCTTTAACAGGGGAACCGGGGAGCTGTTTTTT
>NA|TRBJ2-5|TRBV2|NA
CASSWTEETQYF
TGTGCCAGCAGTTGGACAGAAGAGACCCAGTACTTC
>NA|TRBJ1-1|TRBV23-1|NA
CASSQPGQKNTEAFF
TGCGCCAGCAGTCAGCCGGGACAAAAGAACACTGAAGCTTTCTTT
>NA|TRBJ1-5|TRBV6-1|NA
CASNPGLNQPQHF
TGTGCCAGCAATCCAGGCCTGAATCAGCCCCAGCATTTT
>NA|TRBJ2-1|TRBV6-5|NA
CATSRATEGEQFF
TGTGCCACCTCCCGGGCGACGGAGGGTGAGCAGTTCTTC
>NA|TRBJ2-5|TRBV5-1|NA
CASSLGLRYQETQYF
TGCGCCAGCAGTTTGGGACTGCGATACCAAGAGACCCAGTACTTC
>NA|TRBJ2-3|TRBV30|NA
CAWSMASGTQYF
TGTGCCTGGAGTATGGCGTCAGGTACGCAGTATTTT
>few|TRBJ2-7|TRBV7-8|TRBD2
CASSWGLAGGEQYF
TGTGCCAGCAGCTGGGGACTAGCGGGAGGCGAGCAGTACTTC
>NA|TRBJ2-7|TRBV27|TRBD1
CASSFRPGTGSAYEQYF
TGTGCCAGCAGTTTCCGCCCCGGGACAGGGTCAGCCTACGAGCAGTACTTC
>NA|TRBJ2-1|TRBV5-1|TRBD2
CASSLLAGPYNEQFF
TGCGCCAGCAGCTTACTAGCGGGTCCGTACAATGAGCAGTTCTTC
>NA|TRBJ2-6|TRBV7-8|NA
CASSLARQALSGANVLTF
TGTGCCAGCAGCTTAGCGAGACAGGCGCTCTCTGGGGCCAACGTCCTGACTTTC
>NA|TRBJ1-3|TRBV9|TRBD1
CASTEQGLGDTIYF
TGTGCCAGCACCGAACAGGGGTTAGGGGACACCATATATTTT
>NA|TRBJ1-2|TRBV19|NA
CASSIQNYGYTF
TGTGCCAGTAGTATCCAAAACTATGGCTACACCTTC
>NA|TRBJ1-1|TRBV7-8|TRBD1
CASRHDRATEAFF
TGTGCCAGCAGACACGACAGGGCCACTGAAGCTTTCTTT
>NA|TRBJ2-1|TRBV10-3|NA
CAISENEGDEQFF
TGTGCCATCAGTGAAAACGAGGGGGATGAGCAGTTCTTC